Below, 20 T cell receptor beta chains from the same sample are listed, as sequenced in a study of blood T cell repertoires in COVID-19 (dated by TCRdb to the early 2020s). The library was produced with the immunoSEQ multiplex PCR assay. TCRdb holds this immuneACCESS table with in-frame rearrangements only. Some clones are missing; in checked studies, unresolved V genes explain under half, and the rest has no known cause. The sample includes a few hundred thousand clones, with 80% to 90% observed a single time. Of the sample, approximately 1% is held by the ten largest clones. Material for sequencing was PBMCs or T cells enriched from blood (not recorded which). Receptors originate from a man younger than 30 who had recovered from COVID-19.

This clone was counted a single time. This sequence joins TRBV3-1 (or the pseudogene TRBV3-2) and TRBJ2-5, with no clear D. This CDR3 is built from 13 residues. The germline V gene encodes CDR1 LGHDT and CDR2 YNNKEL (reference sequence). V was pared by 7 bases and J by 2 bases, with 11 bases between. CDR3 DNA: TGTGCCAGCACCCTGCAGGTACAAGAGACCCAGTACTTC. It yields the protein CASTLQVQETQYF.

The CDR3 DNA follows: TGTGCCAGCAGCTTAGATCTGGGGGGACGGGTTGGCTACACCTTC. Translation gives CASSLDLGGRVGYTF. This chain uses TRBV11-2 with TRBJ1-2; D perhaps matches TRBD1 (5 bases). Germline CDR1 reads SGHAT; CDR2 reads FQNNGV. The CDR3 is 15 residues long. Trimming took off 0 bases at V and 7 bases at J, with 15 bases between the two ends.

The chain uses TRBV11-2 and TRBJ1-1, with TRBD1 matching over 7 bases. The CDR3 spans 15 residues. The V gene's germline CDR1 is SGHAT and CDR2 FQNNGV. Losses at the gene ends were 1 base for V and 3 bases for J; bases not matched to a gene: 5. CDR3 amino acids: CASSLARQGHTEAFF. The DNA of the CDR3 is TGTGCCAGCAGCTTAGCCCGACAGGGCCACACTGAAGCTTTCTTT.

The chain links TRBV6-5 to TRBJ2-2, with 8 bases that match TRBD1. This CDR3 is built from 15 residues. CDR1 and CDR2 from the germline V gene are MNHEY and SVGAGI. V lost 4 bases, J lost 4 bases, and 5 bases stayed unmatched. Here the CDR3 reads CASSLDRVGTGELFF. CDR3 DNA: TGTGCCAGCAGTTTGGACAGGGTAGGCACCGGGGAGCTGTTTTTT.

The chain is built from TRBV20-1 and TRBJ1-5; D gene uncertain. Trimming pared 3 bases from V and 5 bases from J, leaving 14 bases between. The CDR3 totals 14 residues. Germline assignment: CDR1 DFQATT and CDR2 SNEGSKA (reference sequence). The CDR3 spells CSASRRVVYQPQHF. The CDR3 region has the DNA TGCAGTGCTAGTAGGAGGGTGGTATATCAGCCCCAGCATTTT.

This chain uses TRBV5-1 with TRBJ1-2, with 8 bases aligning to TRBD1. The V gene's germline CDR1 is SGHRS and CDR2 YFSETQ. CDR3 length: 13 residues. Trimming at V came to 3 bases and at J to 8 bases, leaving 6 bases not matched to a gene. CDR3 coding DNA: TGCGCCAGCAGCTCGCAGGGGGCGCAGGGCTACACCTTC. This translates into CASSSQGAQGYTF.

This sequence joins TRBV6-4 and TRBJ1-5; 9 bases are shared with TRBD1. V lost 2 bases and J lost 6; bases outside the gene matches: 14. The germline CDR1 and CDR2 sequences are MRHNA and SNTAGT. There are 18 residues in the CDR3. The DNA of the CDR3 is TGTGCCAGCAGTGACACGGGGACAGGGAGAATGTTTAGTCAGCCCCAGCATTTT. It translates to CASSDTGTGRMFSQPQHF.

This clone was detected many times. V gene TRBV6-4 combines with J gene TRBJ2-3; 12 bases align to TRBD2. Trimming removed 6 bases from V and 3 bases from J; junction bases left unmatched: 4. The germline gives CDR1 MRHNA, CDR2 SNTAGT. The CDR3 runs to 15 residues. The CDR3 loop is CASSATSGGTDTQYF. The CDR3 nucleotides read TGTGCCAGCAGCGCGACTAGCGGGGGAACAGATACGCAGTATTTT.

The CDR3 DNA sequence: TGTGCCAGCAGCCGGTGGGGGGGACAAGAGACCCAGTACTTC. Translated, it gives CASSRWGGQETQYF. This chain connects TRBV3-1 (or the pseudogene TRBV3-2) to TRBJ2-5; 7 bases map to TRBD2. The length of the CDR3 is 14 residues. CDR1 and CDR2 from the germline V gene are LGHDT and YNNKEL (reference sequence). The V segment lost 4 bases and the J segment 2 bases; nucleotides outside the gene matches: 4.

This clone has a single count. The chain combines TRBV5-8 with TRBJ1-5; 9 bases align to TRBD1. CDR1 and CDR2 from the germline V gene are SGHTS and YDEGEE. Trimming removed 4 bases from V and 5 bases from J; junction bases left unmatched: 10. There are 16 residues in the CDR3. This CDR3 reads CASSQTLGTGHQPQHF. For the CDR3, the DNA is TGTGCCAGCAGCCAAACCTTGGGGACAGGGCATCAGCCCCAGCATTTT. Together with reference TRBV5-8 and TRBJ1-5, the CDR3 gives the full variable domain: EAGVTQSPTHLIKTRGQQATLRCSPISGHTSVYWYQQALGLGLQFLLWYDEGEERNRGNFPPRFSGRQFPNYSSELNVNALELEDSALYLCASSQTLGTGHQPQHFGDGTRLSIL.

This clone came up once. The CDR3 spells CASSVGQHGNQPQHF. As DNA, the CDR3 is TGTGCCAGCAGTGTTGGACAGCATGGCAATCAGCCCCAGCATTTT. The chain has TRBV27 and TRBJ1-5; possibly TRBD1 for D (6 bases). Trimming cost V 5 bases and J 2 bases, with 13 bases left between them. From germline, CDR1 is MNHEY and CDR2 SMNVEV (reference sequence). This CDR3 has 15 residues.

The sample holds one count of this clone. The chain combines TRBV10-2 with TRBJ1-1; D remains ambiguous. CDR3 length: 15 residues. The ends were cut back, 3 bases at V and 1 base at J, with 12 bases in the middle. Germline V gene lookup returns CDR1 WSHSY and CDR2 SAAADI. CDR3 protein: CASSDLFRRNTEAFF. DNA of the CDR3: TGCGCCAGCAGTGACTTGTTCCGCAGGAACACTGAAGCTTTCTTT.

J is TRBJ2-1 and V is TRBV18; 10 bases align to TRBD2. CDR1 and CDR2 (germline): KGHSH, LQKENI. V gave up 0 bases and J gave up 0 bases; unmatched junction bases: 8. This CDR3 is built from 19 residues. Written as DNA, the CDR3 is TGTGCCAGCTCACCACCGGGGCTAGCGGGAGCCCTCTCCTACAATGAGCAGTTCTTC. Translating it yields CASSPPGLAGALSYNEQFF.

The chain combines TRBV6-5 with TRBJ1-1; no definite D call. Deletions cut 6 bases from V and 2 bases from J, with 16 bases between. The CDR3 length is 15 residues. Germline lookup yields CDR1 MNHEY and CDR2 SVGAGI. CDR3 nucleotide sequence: TGTGCCAGCAGCTCGAGCCTCGGTATCAACACTGAAGCTTTCTTT. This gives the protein CASSSSLGINTEAFF.

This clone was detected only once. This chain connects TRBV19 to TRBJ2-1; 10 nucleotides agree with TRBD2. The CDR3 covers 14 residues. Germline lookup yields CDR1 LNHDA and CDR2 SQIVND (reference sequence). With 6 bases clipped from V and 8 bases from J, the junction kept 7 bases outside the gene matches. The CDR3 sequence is CASRPSGGAYEQFF. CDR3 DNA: TGTGCCAGTAGACCCAGCGGGGGGGCATATGAGCAGTTCTTC. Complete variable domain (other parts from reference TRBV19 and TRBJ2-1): DGGITQSPKYLFRKEGQNVTLSCEQNLNHDAMYWYRQDPGQGLRLIYYSQIVNDFQKGDIAEGYSVSREKKESFPLTVTSAQKNPTAFYLCASRPSGGAYEQFFGPGTRLTVL.

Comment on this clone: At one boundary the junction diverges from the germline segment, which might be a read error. The CDR3 loop reads CASSSLAEPRDF. DNA of the CDR3: TGTGCCAGCTCATCGCTAGCGGAGCCTAGGGATTTT. The J gene is TRBJ2-3, the V gene TRBV18; 7 nucleotides agree with TRBD2. In germline, CDR1 is KGHSH, CDR2 LQKENI. This CDR3 has 12 amino acids.

The CDR3, as DNA: TGTGCCAGCAGCCCGGGGTACAAGCCTGAAAAACTGTTTTTT. It translates to CASSPGYKPEKLFF. The chain couples TRBV5-8 to TRBJ1-4, with unresolved D. Trimming stripped 4 bases from V and 7 bases from J, with 14 bases between. Germline CDR1 reads SGHTS; CDR2 reads YDEGEE. CDR3 size: 14 residues.

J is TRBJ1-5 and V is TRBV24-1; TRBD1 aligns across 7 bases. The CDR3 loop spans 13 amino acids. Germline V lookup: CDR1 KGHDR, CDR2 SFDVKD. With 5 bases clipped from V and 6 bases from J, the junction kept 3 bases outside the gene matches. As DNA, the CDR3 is TGTGCCACCAGTGCGCAGGGGGGTCAGCCCCAGCATTTT. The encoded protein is CATSAQGGQPQHF.

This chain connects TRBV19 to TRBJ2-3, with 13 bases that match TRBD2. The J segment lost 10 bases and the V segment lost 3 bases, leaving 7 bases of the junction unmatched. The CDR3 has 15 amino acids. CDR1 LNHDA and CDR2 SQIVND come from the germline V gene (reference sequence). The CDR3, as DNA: TGTGCCAGTAGTATCTTTGGGACTAGCGGGGATGCGCAGTATTTT. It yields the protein CASSIFGTSGDAQYF.

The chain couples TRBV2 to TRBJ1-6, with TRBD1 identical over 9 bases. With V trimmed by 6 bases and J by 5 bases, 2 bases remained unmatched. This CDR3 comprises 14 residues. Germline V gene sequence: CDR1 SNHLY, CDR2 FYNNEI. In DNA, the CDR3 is TGTGCCAGCAGCCGGGACAGGGATAATTCACCCCTCCACTTT. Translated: CASSRDRDNSPLHF.